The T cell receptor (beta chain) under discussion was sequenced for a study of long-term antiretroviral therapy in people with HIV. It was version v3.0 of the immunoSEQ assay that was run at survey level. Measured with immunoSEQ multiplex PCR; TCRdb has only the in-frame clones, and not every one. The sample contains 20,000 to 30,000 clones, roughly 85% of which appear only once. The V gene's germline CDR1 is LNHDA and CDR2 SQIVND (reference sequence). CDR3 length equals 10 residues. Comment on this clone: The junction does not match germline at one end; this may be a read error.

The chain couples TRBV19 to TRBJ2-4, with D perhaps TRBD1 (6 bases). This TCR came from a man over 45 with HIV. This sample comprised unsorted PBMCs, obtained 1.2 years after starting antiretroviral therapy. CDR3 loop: CASSRDKLVF. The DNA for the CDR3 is TGTGCCAGTAGTCGGGACAAACTGGTATTC. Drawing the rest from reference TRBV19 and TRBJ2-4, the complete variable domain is DGGITQSPKYLFRKEGQNVTLSCEQNLNHDAMYWYRQDPGQGLRLIYYSQIVNDFQKGDIAEGYSVSREKKESFPLTVTSAQKNPTAFYLCASSRDKLVFGAGTRLSVL.